At least ten counts were recorded for the clone carrying this TCR beta chain. Its antigen is not identified. Unsorted libraries were prepared from 2 million PBMCs held at -80 C. These data originate in a study of neurological immune-mediated disorders. Germline-derived CDR1 and CDR2 are SGHTS and YDEGEE. This CDR3 has 13 amino acids. J lost 3 bases, V lost 5 bases, and 1 base had no gene match. One entry per CDR3 protein results from TCRdb running MiXCR on the 5' RACE reads. The sample yields some 76,000 distinct CDR3 sequences, about 3% seen once. General study results and limits: The multiple sclerosis repertoire cluster was not associated with any clinical or MRI feature, with the authors stating that larger cohorts are needed. Phylogenetic grouping put 18 of 34 multiple sclerosis patients' repertoires into one related-CDR3 cluster, a possible signature. Among expanded clones, no CDR3 amino acid sequences were shared across subjects, a pattern suggesting private repertoires in all groups.

This chain links TRBV5-8 with TRBJ1-5; TRBD1 matches at 8 bases. The specimen was PBMCs. The receptor comes from a woman aged 45-60 years with multiple sclerosis. The DNA of the CDR3 is TGTGCCAGCAGGACAGGGGACAATCAGCCCCAGCATTTT. Protein: CASRTGDNQPQHF.